The 10 T cell receptor beta chains below all came from one sample that was sequenced in a study of blood T cell repertoires in COVID-19. The assay was immunoSEQ multiplex PCR, and TCRdb's table has in-frame clones only and misses some. Of 80,000 to 100,000 clones listed, about 77% were seen once; the top ten hold roughly 15%. Sequenced input: peripheral blood. These receptors all stem from a human donor in a cohort sampled during active COVID-19.

The gene calls are TRBV2 and TRBJ1-6, with 7 bases that match TRBD1. The trim removed 6 bases at V and 9 bases at J, leaving 11 bases unmatched. Per the germline V gene, CDR1 is SNHLY and CDR2 is FYNNEI. The CDR3 extends over 15 amino acids. CDR3 region: CASRDSQGVGSPLHF. The CDR3 DNA is TGTGCCAGCAGGGATAGCCAGGGGGTAGGTTCACCCCTCCACTTT.

CDR3 loop: CASSMVATGNTEAFF. The CDR3, as DNA: TGTGCCAGTAGTATGGTGGCGACAGGGAACACTGAAGCTTTCTTT. The chain joins TRBV19 to TRBJ1-1; weak D call: TRBD1 (6 bases). Looked up from germline, CDR1 is LNHDA and CDR2 is SQIVND (reference sequence). Trimming took off 3 bases at V and 1 base at J, with 12 bases between the two ends. The CDR3 consists of 15 residues. Complete variable domain (other parts from reference TRBV19 and TRBJ1-1): DGGITQSPKYLFRKEGQNVTLSCEQNLNHDAMYWYRQDPGQGLRLIYYSQIVNDFQKGDIAEGYSVSREKKESFPLTVTSAQKNPTAFYLCASSMVATGNTEAFFGQGTRLTVV.

The chain has TRBV28 and TRBJ1-4; D may be TRBD1 (5 bases). There are 15 residues in the CDR3. V dropped 5 bases and J dropped 7 bases, with 17 bases sitting between them. From germline, CDR1 is MDHEN and CDR2 SYDVKM. CDR3 sequence reads: CASSIRLGLGEKLFF. In DNA form, the CDR3 reads TGTGCCAGCAGTATACGGTTGGGGCTGGGTGAAAAACTGTTTTTT.

The CDR3 DNA reads TGTGCCTGGAGTGTTCTGGGACAGGGCGCCTACGAGCAGTACTTC. Residues: CAWSVLGQGAYEQYF. The chain joins TRBV30 to TRBJ2-7; 9 bases map to TRBD1. Germline V CDR1 and CDR2: GTSNPN, SVGIG (reference sequence). This CDR3 is built from 15 residues. With V trimmed by 0 bases and J by 2 bases, 5 bases remained unmatched.

This chain joins TRBV27 and TRBJ1-2; a possible D gene is TRBD1 (5 bases). The germline CDR1 and CDR2 sequences are MNHEY and SMNVEV (reference sequence). This CDR3 contains 12 residues. The V gene lost 2 bases and the J gene lost 6 bases, with 7 bases spanning the gap. This chain's CDR3 is CASSLRGDGYTF. The CDR3 DNA reads as TGTGCCAGCAGTTTACGGGGGGATGGCTACACCTTC.

The V call is TRBV6-6, the J call TRBJ2-1, with D possibly being TRBD2 (5 bases). Deletions cut 2 bases from V and 7 bases from J, with 9 bases between. From germline, CDR1 is MNHNY and CDR2 SVGAGI (reference sequence). The CDR3 loop spans 13 amino acids. The CDR3 here is CASSYPQRNEQFF. CDR3 DNA: TGTGCCAGCAGTTACCCTCAGCGGAATGAGCAGTTCTTC.

This rearrangement joins TRBV19 to TRBJ2-1, with a possible D match to TRBD2 (6 bases). Per the germline V gene, CDR1 is LNHDA and CDR2 is SQIVND (reference sequence). The V and J ends lost 4 bases and 13 bases respectively, with 26 bases between them. CDR3 size: 16 residues. CDR3 sequence reads: CASSNPPSGQNPIQFF. The CDR3 nucleotides are TGTGCCAGTAGTAACCCCCCCAGCGGGCAAAACCCTATTCAGTTCTTC.

This chain joins TRBV5-1 and TRBJ2-1, with TRBD2 matching over 9 bases. V trimming: 5 bases; J trimming: 8 bases; junction bases outside the gene matches: 5. The CDR3 extends over 13 amino acids. Germline loops: CDR1 SGHRS, CDR2 YFSETQ. The CDR3 loop is CASSSGSGDEQFF. The DNA for the CDR3 is TGCGCCAGCAGTAGCGGGAGTGGGGATGAGCAGTTCTTC.

The chain uses TRBV2 and TRBJ1-3, with D unresolved. In germline, CDR1 is SNHLY, CDR2 FYNNEI. CDR3 length equals 16 residues. Trimming pared 2 bases from V and 0 bases from J, leaving 11 bases between. The CDR3: CASSERRSTSGNTIYF. CDR3 sequence (DNA): TGTGCCAGCAGTGAAAGGCGGTCAACCTCTGGAAACACCATATATTTT.

The chain has TRBV15 and TRBJ2-7; the match to TRBD2 covers 7 bases. After removal of 0 bases from V and 7 bases from J, the junction contained 3 bases not matched to a gene. The germline V gene encodes CDR1 LNHNV and CDR2 YYDKDF (reference sequence). The CDR3 loop spans 13 amino acids. CDR3 loop: CATSRDPGGEQYF. CDR3 DNA sequence: TGTGCCACCAGCAGAGATCCGGGAGGAGAGCAGTACTTC.